This section outlines one T cell receptor beta chain sequence together with its context. It lacks a known antigen. One base away there is no much larger clone; base qualities are not given. Library generation was performed with multiplex PCR. The run used an Illumina HiSeq 4000. TCR beta libraries were built with iRepertoire HTBI primers and Arm-PCR amplification of CDR3 regions. Gel purification was performed on PCR products prior to sequencing. The original methods were these. A total of 62 TRBV and 14 TRBJ segments were identified across samples and were used for gene usage analysis of CDR3 amino acid clonotypes. COPE and FqMerger were used to merge the filtered high-quality paired reads into contigs. BLAST was used to align contigs to IMGT TRBV, TRBD and TRBJ reference genes, with CDR3 defined following IMGT. Any clonotype with a frequency above 0.1% was counted as a highly expanded clone. Shannon entropy served as the measure of repertoire diversity, while the Gini coefficient captured V-J evenness. A clonotype was considered public if more than one individual shared it. TCRdb passed the public sequencing reads through fastp at Q25 and MiXCR, retaining productive beta sequences. For every CDR3 protein sequence, its rows merge into one entry that carries the most common genes and DNA. The V and J calls were determined by TCRdb, not by the authors. Here the sample has 400,000 to 600,000 distinct CDR3 sequences; roughly 21% occur a single time. The ten largest make up approximately 6.4% of the sample.

Its CDR3 holds 19 amino acids, cysteine through phenylalanine. The only DNA kept is the CDR3, 57 bases in frame from the first base. The germline V gene supplies CDR1 LGHNA and CDR2 YNFKEQ. V is pruned by 0 bases and J by 2 bases, leaving 12 bases of the junction without a gene match. These data are taken from a study of regulatory T cells in long-lasting Graves disease listed by TCRdb under 2021. Looking at the study overall: Persistent Graves' disease meant more than 5 years of antithyroid drug treatment with TSH receptor autoantibodies that stayed positive. A total of roughly 33 samples were covered by TCR sequencing, comprising some 13 persistent and around 20 newly diagnosed Graves' disease patients. The study was conducted in China and was registered as a clinical trial. Peripheral blood TCR sequencing and RNA sequencing compared persistent Graves' disease patients with newly diagnosed Graves' disease patients. Persistent Graves' disease patients in the clinical cohort had taken antithyroid drugs for 8 to 12 years on average.

Interpreted using the paper, the time point label stands for: persistent/refractory GD, antithyroid drugs over 5 years with positive TRAb. For both TCR sequencing and RNA sequencing, RNA was extracted from PBMCs using TRIzol. The diagnosis of Graves' disease was made according to American Thyroid Association guidelines. The patients came from an endocrinology department in Xi'an, China. Each patient gave 7.5 to 10 milliliters of peripheral blood, collected in an EDTA anticoagulant tube. Ficoll Paque Plus density gradient separation was used to isolate PBMCs, and no further T cell sorting was performed. RNA quality was checked with an Agilent 2100 Bioanalyzer and agarose gel, and concentration with a NanoDrop 2000. Here is what the overall study found, with its caveats: Compared with newly diagnosed patients, persistent Graves' disease patients had lower TCR Shannon entropy and fewer highly expanded clones, which suggests clonal expansion. Persistent patients shared more public clonotypes among themselves (around 2,700) than newly diagnosed patients did (more than 950). Only the TCR beta chain was sequenced and analyzed. Peripheral blood alone was examined, since thyroid tissue, which constituted the primary lesion, could not be accessed. TRBV28, TRBJ1-2 and TRBJ2-5 were preferentially used in persistent disease, while TRBV20-1 and TRBJ2-1 were favored in newly diagnosed disease. As a limitation, the authors acknowledged that the small sample size may reduce accuracy.

The source was peripheral blood mononuclear cells (PBMCs), collected when the disease was refractory, from a patient treated with antithyroid drugs. The V and J genes are TRBV4-2 and TRBJ2-7; 11 middle bases align to TRBD2. The source of this sequence is a female donor with Graves disease. The CDR3 has the sequence CASSQELTSGGAGTYEQYF. In nucleotide form, the sequence is TGTGCCAGCAGCCAAGAGTTAACTAGCGGGGGTGCGGGGACCTACGAGCAGTACTTC.